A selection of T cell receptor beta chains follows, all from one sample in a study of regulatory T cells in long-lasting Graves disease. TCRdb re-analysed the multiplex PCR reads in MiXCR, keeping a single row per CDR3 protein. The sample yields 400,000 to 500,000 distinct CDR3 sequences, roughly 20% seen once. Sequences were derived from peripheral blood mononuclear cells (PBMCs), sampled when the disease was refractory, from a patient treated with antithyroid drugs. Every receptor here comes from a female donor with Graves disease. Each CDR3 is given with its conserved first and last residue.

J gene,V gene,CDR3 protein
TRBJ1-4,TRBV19,CASTSTTRGEKLFF
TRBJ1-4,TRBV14,CASSLTDQSPGTGPNSYCEKLFF
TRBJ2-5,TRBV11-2,CASSSGLAGGPETQYF
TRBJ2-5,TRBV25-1,CASSEDPRLGETQYF
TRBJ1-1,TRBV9,CASSEVAVGLNTEAFF
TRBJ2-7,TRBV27,CASSPPPVRGRNEQYF
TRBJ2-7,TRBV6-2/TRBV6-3,CASSASSGPTYEQYF
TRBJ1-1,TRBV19,CASSIEAGNTEAFF
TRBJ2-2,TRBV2,CASSVLPGGLAWTGELFF
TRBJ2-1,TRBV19,CASKRVGPGGLAGGGEQFF
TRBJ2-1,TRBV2,CASSEARSGANEQFF
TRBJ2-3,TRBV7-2,CASSLEGQDTDTQYF
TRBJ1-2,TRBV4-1,CASSQRSTVEDGYTF
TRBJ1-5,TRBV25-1,CASSDANQPQHF